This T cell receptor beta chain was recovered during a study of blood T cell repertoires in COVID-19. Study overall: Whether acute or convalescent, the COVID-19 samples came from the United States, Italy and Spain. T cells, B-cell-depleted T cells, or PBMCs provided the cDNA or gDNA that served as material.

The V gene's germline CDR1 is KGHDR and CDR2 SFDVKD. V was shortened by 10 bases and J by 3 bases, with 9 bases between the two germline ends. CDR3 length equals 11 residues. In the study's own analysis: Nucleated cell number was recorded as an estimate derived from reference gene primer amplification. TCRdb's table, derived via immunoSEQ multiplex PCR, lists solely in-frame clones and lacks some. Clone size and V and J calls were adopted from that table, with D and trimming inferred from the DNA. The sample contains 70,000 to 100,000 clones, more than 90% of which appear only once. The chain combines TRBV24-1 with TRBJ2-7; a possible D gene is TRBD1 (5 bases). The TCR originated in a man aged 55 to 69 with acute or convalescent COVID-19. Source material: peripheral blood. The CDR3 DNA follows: TGTGCCACTTCAGACAGCTACGAGCAGTACTTC. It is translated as CATSDSYEQYF.